This entry describes one T cell receptor beta chain. Its antigen is not known. The CDR3 is made up of 17 amino acids. Per the germline V gene, CDR1 is SGHDT and CDR2 is YYEEEE. J was trimmed by 1 base and V by 0 bases; bases with no gene match: 9. The sample belongs to a study of cytomegalovirus exposure and HLA in healthy donors. General observations from the study: Overall, approximately 180 TCR beta chains were annotated as cytomegalovirus-associated.

The PCR had 60 Vbeta and 13 Jbeta primers. Profiling relied on immunoSEQ multiplex PCR, and the TCRdb table lists in-frame clones only, not all of them. In the table there are approximately 200,000 clones, 70% to 80% of which are singletons. The chain is built from TRBV5-6 and TRBJ1-1; TRBD1 matches at 7 bases. The receptor comes from a man between 40 and 49 years old in good health and CMV-seronegative. The specimen was PBMCs. In DNA form, the CDR3 reads TGTGCCAGCAGCTTGGAAACCTACAGGGGCAGGAACACTGAAGCTTTCTTT. Translating gives CASSLETYRGRNTEAFF.